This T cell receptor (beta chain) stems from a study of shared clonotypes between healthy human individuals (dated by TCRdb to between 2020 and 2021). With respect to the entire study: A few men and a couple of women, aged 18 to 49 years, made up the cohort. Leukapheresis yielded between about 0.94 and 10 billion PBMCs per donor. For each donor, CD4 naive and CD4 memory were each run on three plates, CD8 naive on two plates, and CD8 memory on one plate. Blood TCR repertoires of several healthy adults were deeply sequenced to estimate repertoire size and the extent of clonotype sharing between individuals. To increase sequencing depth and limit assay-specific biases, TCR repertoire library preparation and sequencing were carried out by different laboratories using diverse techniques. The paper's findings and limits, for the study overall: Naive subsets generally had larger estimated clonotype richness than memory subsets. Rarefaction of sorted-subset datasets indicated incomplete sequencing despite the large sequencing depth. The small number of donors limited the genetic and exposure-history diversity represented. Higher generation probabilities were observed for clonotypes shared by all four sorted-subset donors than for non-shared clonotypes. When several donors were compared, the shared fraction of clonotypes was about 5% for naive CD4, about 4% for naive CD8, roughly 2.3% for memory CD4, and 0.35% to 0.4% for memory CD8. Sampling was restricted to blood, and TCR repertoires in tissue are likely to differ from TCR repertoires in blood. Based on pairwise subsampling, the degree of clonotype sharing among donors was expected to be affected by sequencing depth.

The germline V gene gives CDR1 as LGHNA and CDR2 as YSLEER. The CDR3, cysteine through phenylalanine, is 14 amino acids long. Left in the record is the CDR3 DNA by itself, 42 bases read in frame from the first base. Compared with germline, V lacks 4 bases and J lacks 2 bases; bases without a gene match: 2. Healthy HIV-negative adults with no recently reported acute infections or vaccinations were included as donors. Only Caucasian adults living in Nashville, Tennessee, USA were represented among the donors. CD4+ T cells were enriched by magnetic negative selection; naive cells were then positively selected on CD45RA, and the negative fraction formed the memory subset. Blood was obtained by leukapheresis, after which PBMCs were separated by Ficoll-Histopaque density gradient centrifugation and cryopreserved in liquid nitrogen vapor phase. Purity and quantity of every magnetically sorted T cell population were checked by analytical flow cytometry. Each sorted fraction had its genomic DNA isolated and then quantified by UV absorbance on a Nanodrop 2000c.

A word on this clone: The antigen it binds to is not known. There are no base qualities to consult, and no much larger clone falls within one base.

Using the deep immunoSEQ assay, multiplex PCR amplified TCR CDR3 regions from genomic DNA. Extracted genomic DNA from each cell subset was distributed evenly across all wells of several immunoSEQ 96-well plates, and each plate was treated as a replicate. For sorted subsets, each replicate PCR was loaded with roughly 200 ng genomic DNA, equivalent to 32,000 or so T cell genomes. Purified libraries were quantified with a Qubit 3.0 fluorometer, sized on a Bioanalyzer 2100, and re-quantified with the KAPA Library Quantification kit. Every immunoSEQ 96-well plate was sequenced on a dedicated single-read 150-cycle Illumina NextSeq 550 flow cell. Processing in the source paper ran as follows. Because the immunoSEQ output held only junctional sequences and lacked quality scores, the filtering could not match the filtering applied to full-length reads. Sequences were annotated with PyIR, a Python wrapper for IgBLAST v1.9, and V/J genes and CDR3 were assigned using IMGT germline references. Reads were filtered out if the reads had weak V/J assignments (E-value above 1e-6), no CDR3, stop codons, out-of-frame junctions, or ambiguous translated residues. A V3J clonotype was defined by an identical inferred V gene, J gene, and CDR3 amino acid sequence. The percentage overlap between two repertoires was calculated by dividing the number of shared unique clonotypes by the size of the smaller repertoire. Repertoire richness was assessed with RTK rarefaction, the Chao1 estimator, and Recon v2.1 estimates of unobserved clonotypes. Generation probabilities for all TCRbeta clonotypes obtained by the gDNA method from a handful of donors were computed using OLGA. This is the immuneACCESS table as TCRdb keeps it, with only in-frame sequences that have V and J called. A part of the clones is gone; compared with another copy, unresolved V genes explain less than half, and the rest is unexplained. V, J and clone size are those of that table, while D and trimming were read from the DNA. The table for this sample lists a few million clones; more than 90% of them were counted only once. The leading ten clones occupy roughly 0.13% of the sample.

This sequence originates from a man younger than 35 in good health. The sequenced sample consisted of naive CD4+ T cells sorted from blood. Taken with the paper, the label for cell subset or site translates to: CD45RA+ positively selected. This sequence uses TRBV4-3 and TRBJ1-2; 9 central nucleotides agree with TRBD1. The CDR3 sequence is CASSRDRGNYGYTF. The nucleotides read TGCGCCAGCAGCCGAGACAGGGGGAACTATGGCTACACCTTC.